This T cell receptor beta chain appears in the sequencing data of a study of cytomegalovirus exposure and HLA in healthy donors. Vbeta (60) and Jbeta (13) primers were used in the PCR. Profiled with immunoSEQ multiplex PCR; TCRdb holds only in-frame clones, not every one. The sample holds roughly 150,000 clones, roughly 80% seen once. CDR1 is KGHSH and CDR2 is LQKENI in the germline V gene. CDR3 size: 21 residues. V lost 2 bases, J lost 0 bases, and 16 bases stayed unmatched. The rearrangement uses TRBV18 and TRBJ1-6; 7 bases align to TRBD1. The sequenced sample was PBMCs. The clonotype was recovered from a man aged 40-55 years in good health and CMV-seronegative. CDR3 region: CASSPIPALRQGDSYNSPLHF. The CDR3, as DNA: TGTGCCAGCTCACCAATCCCCGCGCTTCGACAGGGTGACTCCTATAATTCACCCCTCCACTTT.